This T cell receptor beta chain is from a study of control samples from healthy donors and cancer patients. This clone occurred a few times. Produced via immunoSEQ multiplex PCR; TCRdb's table is partial and in-frame only. Counted here are about 76,000 clones, 75% to 90% occurring once; the ten biggest clones make up roughly a tenth. The source of this sequence is a woman between 45 and 60 years old with colorectal cancer. Sequencing was performed on PBMCs.

CDR3 nucleotide sequence: TGTGCCACCAGTGATCCTGGGGCCCACAATGAGCAGTTCTTC. Amino acids: CATSDPGAHNEQFF. The J gene is TRBJ2-1, the V gene TRBV24-1; D is possibly TRBD1 (5 bases). The V end was cut by 3 bases, the J end by 5 bases, with 10 bases between. Germline V gene lookup returns CDR1 KGHDR and CDR2 SFDVKD. The CDR3 totals 14 residues.